This TCR beta chain was observed in a study of blood T cell repertoires in COVID-19. Study at large: From T cells, B-cell-depleted T cells, or PBMCs came the material, which was cDNA or gDNA.

Clones were read by immunoSEQ multiplex PCR, and TCRdb kept only the in-frame ones, dropping some. The top ten clones hold around 35% of a sample with 140,000 to 150,000 clones, approximately 81% of them seen once. There are 15 residues in the CDR3. The germline CDR1 and CDR2 sequences are GTSNPN and SVGIG (reference sequence). V shed 3 bases, J shed 1 base, and the junction held 8 bases outside the gene matches. V usage is TRBV30 and J usage is TRBJ2-5; TRBD2 aligns across 7 bases. This clonotype was obtained from a human donor in a cohort sampled during active COVID-19. Source material: peripheral blood. For the CDR3, the DNA is TGTGCCTGGAGGGGGGGGGTCCCGGCCCAAGAGACCCAGTACTTC. Residues: CAWRGGVPAQETQYF.